Listed below are T cell receptor beta chains from one sample, sequenced in a study of cytomegalovirus exposure and HLA in healthy donors. Clones were sequenced by immunoSEQ multiplex PCR, and TCRdb holds only the in-frame ones, with some missing. The sample lists under 65,000 clones, 80% seen once, with around 8% in the top ten. Material for sequencing was PBMCs. Receptor source: a man aged 25 to 40 in good health and CMV-seropositive. Each CDR3 is given with its conserved first and last residue. A D gene is named only where the DNA matches it firmly. The size entry is marked missing in some rows and otherwise reads once, few, many or a size class.

v_gene	j_gene	abundance	d_gene	CDR3nt	CDR3aa
TRBV9	TRBJ1-2	once	.	TGTGCCAGCAGCGTTTTGGGAGAGCACTATGGCTACACCTTC	CASSVLGEHYGYTF
TRBV5-1	TRBJ1-1	.	.	TGCGCCAGCAGTCCGGCCTTTAGCTCTGGGAACACTGAAGCTTTCTTT	CASSPAFSSGNTEAFF
TRBV11-2	TRBJ1-2	.	.	TGTGCCAGCAGCCCTTATGGAGGAGGCTACACCTTC	CASSPYGGGYTF
TRBV27	TRBJ2-2	.	.	TGTGCCAGCAGTCCAGGGTTGGGGCGCTTCACCGGGGAGCTGTTTTTT	CASSPGLGRFTGELFF
TRBV13	TRBJ1-5	few	TRBD1	TGTGCCAGCAGCTTCGGGACAGGGGCGGATCAGCCCCAGCATTTT	CASSFGTGADQPQHF
TRBV9	TRBJ1-1	.	TRBD1	TGTGCCAGCAGCACAACCGGGACAGGCAGTGAAGCTTTCTTT	CASSTTGTGSEAFF
TRBV13	TRBJ2-3	.	.	TGTGCCAGCAGCTTCCGGGGGATTAAAGATACGCAGTATTTT	CASSFRGIKDTQYF
TRBV9	TRBJ2-2	few	.	TGTGCCAGCAGCCCACTGGGGGGATTGAGCGGGGAGCTGTTTTTT	CASSPLGGLSGELFF
TRBV10-2	TRBJ1-1	once	.	TGCGCCAGCAGTGAGTCGACAGCCCTGAACACTGAAGCTTTCTTT	CASSESTALNTEAFF
TRBV19	TRBJ1-2	once	TRBD1	TGTGCCAGTACGCAGGGACAGCTAAATGGCTACACCTTC	CASTQGQLNGYTF
TRBV2	TRBJ2-5	.	.	TGTGCCAGCAGAGATAGCGGTCCAGGGACCCAGTACTTC	CASRDSGPGTQYF
TRBV18	TRBJ2-7	.	.	TGTGCCAGCTCACCACTCGCGGGGATGGCCTTCTCCTACGAGCAGTACTTC	CASSPLAGMAFSYEQYF
TRBV5-5	TRBJ1-2	.	.	TGTGCCAGCAGCTTGTTGTTCAGTGGCGGGACGGCAGCTAACTATGGCTACACCTTC	CASSLLFSGGTAANYGYTF
TRBV6-1	TRBJ1-5	.	TRBD1	TGTGCCAGCAGGGACAGGAGACAGCCCCAGCATTTT	CASRDRRQPQHF
TRBV19	TRBJ2-7	.	.	TGTGCCAGTAGTAATCTGCGCGAGCAGTACTTC	CASSNLREQYF
TRBV6-1	TRBJ1-5	.	.	TGTGCCAGCAGGAGGGAGGGTACTCAGCCCCAGCATTTT	CASRREGTQPQHF
TRBV10-3	TRBJ1-3	.	.	TGTGCCATCAGTGAACCCTCTATAAACACCATATATTTT	CAISEPSINTIYF
TRBV5-1	TRBJ1-2	.	.	TGCGCCAGCAGCTTGCAACAAGCGGACGGCTACACCTTC	CASSLQQADGYTF
TRBV10-3	TRBJ1-1	few	TRBD1	TGTGCCATCAGCACGACAGGGGGTCGGACTGAAGCTTTCTTT	CAISTTGGRTEAFF
TRBV5-6	TRBJ2-1	.	.	TGTGCCAGCAGCTTGGCCGGGTCAGGGGTTTCCAATGAGCAGTTCTTC	CASSLAGSGVSNEQFF
TRBV4-2	TRBJ2-3	.	.	TGTGCCAGCAGCCAAGAGTCTAGCAACGGAGATACGCAGTATTTT	CASSQESSNGDTQYF
TRBV29-1	TRBJ2-7	.	.	TGCAGCGGATCATTTAGCTCCTACGAGCAGTACTTC	CSGSFSSYEQYF
TRBV27	TRBJ2-3	.	TRBD2	TGTGCCAGCAGTACTAAGCGGGGATACACAGATACGCAGTATTTT	CASSTKRGYTDTQYF
TRBV14	TRBJ2-2	.	TRBD1	TGTGCCAGCAGCCGGACAGGGGGTAACACCGGGGAGCTGTTTTTT	CASSRTGGNTGELFF
TRBV5-1	TRBJ2-3	.	TRBD1	TGCGCCAGCAGCTTGGCTGATAAACAGGGGGCGGGAGATACGCAGTATTTT	CASSLADKQGAGDTQYF
TRBV9	TRBJ1-4	.	.	TGTGCCAGCAGCGTAGCGGCAGGGTCTAGTGAAAAACTGTTTTTT	CASSVAAGSSEKLFF
TRBV2	TRBJ1-1	once	.	TGTGCCAGTTCCAGGGTAAACACTGAAGCTTTCTTT	CASSRVNTEAFF
TRBV19	TRBJ1-5	few	.	TGTGCCAGTAAGCTAAGTGGGCTTGCCGATCAGCCCCAGCATTTT	CASKLSGLADQPQHF
TRBV6-5	TRBJ1-1	.	TRBD1	TGTGCCAGCAGACTATCAGGGGGCACGGGCACTGAAGCTTTCTTT	CASRLSGGTGTEAFF
TRBV5-5	TRBJ2-7	.	TRBD2	TGTGCCAGCAGCTTGGGGTCGGGGGGCTCCTACGAGCAGTACTTC	CASSLGSGGSYEQYF
TRBV7-8	TRBJ1-1	.	.	TGTGCCAGCAGCTTTCTCCAGGGGCGCGTAGCTTTCTTT	CASSFLQGRVAFF
TRBV30	TRBJ1-2	.	.	TGTGCCTGGAGTCTGCGACAGGTCTATGGCTACACCTTC	CAWSLRQVYGYTF
TRBV2	TRBJ2-3	.	.	TGTGCCAGCACTTTGGACAGACTTCGTGCAGATACGCAGTATTTT	CASTLDRLRADTQYF
TRBV5-5	TRBJ1-1	.	.	TGTGCCAGCAGCTTGTCGGCAAGGGGAACCACTGAAGCTTTCTTT	CASSLSARGTTEAFF
TRBV27	TRBJ2-7	.	TRBD1	TGTGCCAGCAGTTCAAGGGGGCTCGTCTACGAGCAGTACTTC	CASSSRGLVYEQYF
TRBV7-8	TRBJ2-2	once	TRBD2	TGTGCCAGCAGCCTCCCTAGCGGGGGCGTCACCGGGGAGCTGTTTTTT	CASSLPSGGVTGELFF
TRBV10-1	TRBJ2-1	.	TRBD1	TGCGCCAGCCTCGGACAGGGGGCGGATGAGCAGTTCTTC	CASLGQGADEQFF
TRBV11-1	TRBJ2-7	.	TRBD1	TGTGCCAGCAGCGTAACAGGGGCCGAGCAGTACTTC	CASSVTGAEQYF
TRBV10-2	TRBJ2-1	few	TRBD2	TGCGCCAGCAGTGAGGGGGGGGACGTCTACAATGAGCAGTTCTTC	CASSEGGDVYNEQFF
TRBV5-1	TRBJ1-4	few	.	TGCGCCAGCAGCTTCTTGGCCACAACTAATGAAAAACTGTTTTTT	CASSFLATTNEKLFF
TRBV7-6	TRBJ2-3	few	TRBD2	TGTGCCAGCAGCTTAGGAGGGCCGGGAGGGGATACGCAGTATTTT	CASSLGGPGGDTQYF
TRBV9	TRBJ2-3	.	.	TGTGCCAGCAGCGTGGCAGGGAAAGATACGCAGTATTTT	CASSVAGKDTQYF
TRBV27	TRBJ1-2	.	.	TGTGCCAGCAGGAGGTCATTTAGGGGCGCGACGGACTATGGCTACACCTTC	CASRRSFRGATDYGYTF
TRBV27	TRBJ1-1	.	.	TGTGCCAGCACGGGGTACACTGAAGCTTTCTTT	CASTGYTEAFF
TRBV7-8	TRBJ2-3	once	TRBD1	TGTGCCAGCAGCCGCCCGGGACAGGCGTATTCAGATACGCAGTATTTT	CASSRPGQAYSDTQYF
TRBV7-9	TRBJ2-2	.	TRBD1	TGTGCCAGCAGCGGGTCGAGACAGGGCGTCGGGGAGCTGTTTTTT	CASSGSRQGVGELFF
TRBV6-6	TRBJ2-3	few	.	TGTGCCAGCAGACCCGATTCGGAGGATACGCAGTATTTT	CASRPDSEDTQYF
TRBV27	TRBJ1-2	.	.	TGTGCCAGCAGTCCCCGGACGGGGGTGAACTATGGCTACACCTTC	CASSPRTGVNYGYTF
TRBV7-2	TRBJ1-5	.	.	TGTGCCAGCTCGAGAGTCAATCAGCCCCAGCATTTT	CASSRVNQPQHF
TRBV5-4	TRBJ1-2	few	TRBD1	TGTGCCAGCAGCATTATCGGGACAGGGGATAGCGGCTACACCTTC	CASSIIGTGDSGYTF
TRBV14	TRBJ2-6	.	.	TGTGCCAGCAGCCCACTGATCCCTGGGGCCAACGTCCTGACTTTC	CASSPLIPGANVLTF
TRBV7-8	TRBJ1-5	.	.	TGTGCCAGCAGCTTAGGGGGAGGCCAGCCCCAGCATTTT	CASSLGGGQPQHF
TRBV7-6	TRBJ1-6	.	.	TGTGCCAGCGCAGGCCAGTCGACTTCACCCCTCCACTTT	CASAGQSTSPLHF
TRBV5-4	TRBJ1-5	.	TRBD1	TGTGCCAGCAGCTCTGACAGGGGCAATCAGCCCCAGCATTTT	CASSSDRGNQPQHF